The T cell receptor (beta chain) described here comes from a study of control samples from healthy donors and cancer patients. CDR3 size: 13 residues. From germline, CDR1 is MNHEY and CDR2 SVGAGI. V lost 2 bases and J 0 bases, leaving 2 bases between the germline ends. With regard to this clone: At the DNA level, this CDR3 is encoded by other sequences in the same sample as well.

Profiling relied on immunoSEQ multiplex PCR, and the TCRdb table lists in-frame clones only, not all of them. The sample holds over 150,000 clones, around 91% seen once. The rearrangement uses TRBV6-5 and TRBJ1-3; D remains unclear. Sequencing was carried out using blood. The TCR sequence derives from a woman aged 45-65 years in good health. The CDR3 reads CASSYDSGNTIYF. Written as DNA, the CDR3 is TGTGCCAGCAGTTACGACTCTGGAAACACCATATATTTT.